This TCR beta chain was profiled in a study of blood T cell repertoires in COVID-19. Original processing methods: Amplifying reference gene primers gave estimates of nucleated cell counts. Only in-frame clones appear in the TCRdb table, and some are missing; sequencing was by immunoSEQ multiplex PCR. The V and J calls and clone size are taken from that table; D and trimming were inferred from the DNA. The sample has 130,000 to 150,000 clones; 80% are singletons. Trimming removed 0 bases from V and 2 bases from J, with 10 bases in between. Germline V CDR1 and CDR2: SGHDN, FVKESK. The CDR3 is 15 amino acids.

The rearrangement uses TRBV14 and TRBJ1-2, with a possible D match to TRBD1 (5 bases). Sequencing input: peripheral blood. This TCR derives from a man in his sixties or seventies who had recovered from COVID-19. The CDR3 sequence: CASSQDLGGNYGYTF. The DNA for the CDR3 is TGTGCCAGCAGCCAAGATCTGGGGGGGAACTATGGCTACACCTTC.